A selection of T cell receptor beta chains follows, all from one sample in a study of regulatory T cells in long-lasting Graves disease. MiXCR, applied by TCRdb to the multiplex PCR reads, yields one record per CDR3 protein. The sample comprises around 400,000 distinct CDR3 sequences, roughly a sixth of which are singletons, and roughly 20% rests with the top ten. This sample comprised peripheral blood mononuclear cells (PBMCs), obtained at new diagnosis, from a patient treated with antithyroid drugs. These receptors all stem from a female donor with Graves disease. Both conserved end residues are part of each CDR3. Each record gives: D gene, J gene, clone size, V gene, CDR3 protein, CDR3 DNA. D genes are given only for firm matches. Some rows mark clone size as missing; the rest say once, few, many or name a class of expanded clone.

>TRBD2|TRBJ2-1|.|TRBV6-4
CASSYGGRVNEQFF
TGTGCCAGCAGTTACGGCGGGAGGGTAAATGAGCAGTTCTTC
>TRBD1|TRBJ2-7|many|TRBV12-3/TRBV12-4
CASSSGTGGRYEQYF
TGTGCCAGCAGTTCCGGGACAGGGGGAAGGTACGAGCAGTACTTC
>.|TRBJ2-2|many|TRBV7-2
CASSLTGVTGELFF
TGTGCCAGCAGCTTGACGGGAGTCACCGGGGAGCTGTTTTTT
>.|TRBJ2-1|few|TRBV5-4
CASSLRLPLYNEQFF
TGTGCCAGCAGCTTGAGACTGCCACTCTACAATGAGCAGTTCTTC
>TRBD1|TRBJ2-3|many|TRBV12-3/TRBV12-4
CASSYGTATDTQYF
TGTGCCAGCAGTTACGGGACAGCCACAGATACGCAGTATTTT
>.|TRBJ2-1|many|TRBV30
CAWSRALEQFF
TGTGCCTGGAGCAGGGCTCTCGAGCAGTTCTTC
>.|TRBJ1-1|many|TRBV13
CASSPGHSTEAFF
TGTGCCAGCAGCCCAGGGCATTCCACTGAAGCTTTCTTT
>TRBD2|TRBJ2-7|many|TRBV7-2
CASSPRESYSAEQYF
TGTGCCAGCAGCCCGCGGGAGTCTTATTCGGCCGAGCAGTACTTC
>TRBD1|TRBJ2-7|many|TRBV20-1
CSATGTGKNEQYF
TGCAGTGCTACCGGGACAGGGAAAAACGAGCAGTACTTC
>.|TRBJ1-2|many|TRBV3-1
CASSQEGFTNYGYTF
TGTGCCAGCAGCCAAGAAGGTTTTACTAACTATGGCTACACCTTC
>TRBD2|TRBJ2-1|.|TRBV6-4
CASSVWGLAGKGQFF
TGTGCCAGCAGTGTTTGGGGACTAGCGGGGAAAGGGCAGTTCTTC
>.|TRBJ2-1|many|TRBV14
CASSQYPQATYNEQFF
TGTGCCAGCAGCCAATATCCACAGGCCACCTACAATGAGCAGTTCTTC
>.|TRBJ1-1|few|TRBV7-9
CASSPGPENTEAFF
TGTGCCAGCAGCCCCGGGCCCGAGAACACTGAAGCTTTCTTT
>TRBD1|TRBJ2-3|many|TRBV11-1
CASSSDRGWTDTQYF
TGTGCCAGCAGCTCCGACAGGGGATGGACAGATACGCAGTATTTT
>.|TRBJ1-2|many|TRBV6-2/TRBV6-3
CASSEVGGGVYGYTF
TGTGCCAGCAGTGAAGTTGGCGGCGGGGTTTATGGCTACACCTTC
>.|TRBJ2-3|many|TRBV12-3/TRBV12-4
CASSRSTDTQYF
TGTGCCAGCAGCCGTAGCACAGATACGCAGTATTTT
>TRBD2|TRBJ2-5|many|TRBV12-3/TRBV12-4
CASSFPGLAGAVGETQYF
TGTGCCAGCAGTTTCCCGGGACTAGCGGGGGCGGTTGGAGAGACCCAGTACTTC
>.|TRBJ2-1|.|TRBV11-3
CASSLVSWQRAADEQFF
TGTGCCAGCAGCTTAGTTTCTTGGCAACGGGCGGCCGATGAGCAGTTCTTC
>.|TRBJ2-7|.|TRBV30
CASTNPWTYEQYF
TGTGCCTCAACTAACCCTTGGACTTACGAGCAGTACTTC
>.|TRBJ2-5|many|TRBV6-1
CASSPFILQETQYF
TGTGCCAGCAGTCCCTTCATCCTTCAAGAGACCCAGTACTTC
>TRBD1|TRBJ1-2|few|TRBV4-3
CASSQEDRGYGYTF
TGCGCCAGCAGCCAAGAGGACAGGGGGTATGGCTACACCTTC
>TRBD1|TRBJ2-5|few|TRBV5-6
CASSFQIDRGRGETQYF
TGTGCCAGCAGCTTCCAAATTGACAGGGGCCGCGGGGAGACCCAGTACTTC
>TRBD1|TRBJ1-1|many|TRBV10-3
CAISKQGAGINTEAFF
TGTGCCATCAGCAAACAGGGGGCGGGTATAAACACTGAAGCTTTCTTT
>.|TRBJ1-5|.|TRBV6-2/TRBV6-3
CASSYSRESPQHF
TGTGCCAGCAGTTACTCGAGGGAATCGCCCCAGCATTTT
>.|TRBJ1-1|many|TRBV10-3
CAITDESGTEAFF
TGTGCCATAACGGACGAGAGCGGCACTGAAGCTTTCTTT
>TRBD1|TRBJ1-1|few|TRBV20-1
CSARDRYRGRLRGTEAFF
TGCAGTGCTAGAGATAGATACAGGGGGAGATTGCGGGGCACTGAAGCTTTCTTT
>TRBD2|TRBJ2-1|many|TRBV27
CASSFRGLAGGSYNEQFF
TGTGCCAGCAGTTTTCGAGGTCTAGCGGGAGGGTCCTACAATGAGCAGTTCTTC
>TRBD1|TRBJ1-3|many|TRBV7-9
CASSNRDSGNTIYF
TGTGCCAGCAGCAACCGGGACAGTGGAAACACCATATATTTT
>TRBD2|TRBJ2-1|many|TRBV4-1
CASSQERRASGNNDEQFF
TGCGCCAGCAGCCAAGAGAGGAGGGCTAGCGGGAATAACGATGAGCAGTTCTTC
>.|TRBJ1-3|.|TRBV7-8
CASSLVRFISPSGNTIYF
TGTGCCAGCAGCTTAGTTAGGTTTATTTCCCCCTCTGGAAACACCATATATTTT
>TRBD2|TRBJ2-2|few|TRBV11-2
CASSSPGGITGELFF
TGTGCCAGCAGCTCACCGGGGGGTATCACCGGGGAGCTGTTTTTT
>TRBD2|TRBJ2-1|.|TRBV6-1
CASRTSGRRSYNEQFF
TGTGCCAGCAGGACTAGCGGGAGACGTTCCTACAATGAGCAGTTCTTC
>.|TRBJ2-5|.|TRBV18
CASSPDRAPETQYF
TGTGCCAGCTCACCGGACAGAGCCCCCGAGACCCAGTACTTC
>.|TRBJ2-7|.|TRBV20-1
CSARDSSLALQSSYEQYF
TGCAGTGCTAGAGATTCGTCCCTAGCCCTACAGAGCTCCTACGAGCAGTACTTC
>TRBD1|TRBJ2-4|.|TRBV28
CASSHQGVGKNIQYF
TGTGCCAGCAGCCACCAGGGGGTCGGCAAAAACATTCAGTACTTC
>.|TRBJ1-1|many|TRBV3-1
CASSQDNGGGTEAFF
TGTGCCAGCAGCCAAGATAACGGAGGGGGGACTGAAGCTTTCTTT
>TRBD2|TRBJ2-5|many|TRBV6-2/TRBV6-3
CASSYWTSGGLEETQYF
TGTGCCAGCAGTTATTGGACTAGCGGGGGGTTGGAAGAGACCCAGTACTTC
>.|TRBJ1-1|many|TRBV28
CASSLWDRAEAFF
TGTGCCAGCAGTTTATGGGACCGCGCTGAAGCTTTCTTT
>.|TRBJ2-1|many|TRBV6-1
CASRSQEGRYNEQFF
TGTGCCAGCAGAAGCCAGGAGGGCCGCTACAATGAGCAGTTCTTC
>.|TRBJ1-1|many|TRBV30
CAWSASYNTEAFF
TGTGCCTGGAGTGCCTCCTACAACACTGAAGCTTTCTTT
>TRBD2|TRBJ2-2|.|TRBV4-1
CASSLASGLGNTGELFF
TGCGCCAGCAGCCTCGCTTCCGGACTAGGGAACACCGGGGAGCTGTTTTTT
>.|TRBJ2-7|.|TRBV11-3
CASSLERTFSYEQYF
TGTGCCAGCAGCTTAGAACGGACTTTCTCCTACGAGCAGTACTTC
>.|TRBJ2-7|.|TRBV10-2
CASSESKGRFSYEQYF
TGCGCCAGCAGTGAGTCGAAGGGCAGATTCTCCTACGAGCAGTACTTC
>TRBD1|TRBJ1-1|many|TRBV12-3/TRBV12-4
CASSLHDRGIAFF
TGTGCCAGCAGTTTACATGACAGGGGGATAGCTTTCTTT
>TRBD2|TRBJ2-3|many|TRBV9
CASSVEWTGGSTDTQYF
TGTGCCAGCAGCGTAGAGTGGACGGGGGGAAGCACAGATACGCAGTATTTT
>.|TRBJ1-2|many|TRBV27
CASSLGGFHYGYTF
TGTGCCAGCAGTTTAGGAGGGTTTCACTATGGCTACACCTTC
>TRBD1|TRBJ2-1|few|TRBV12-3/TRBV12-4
CASWTGRSYNEQFF
TGTGCCAGCTGGACAGGGAGGTCCTACAATGAGCAGTTCTTC
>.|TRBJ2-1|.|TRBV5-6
CASSLVGQRLYNEQFF
TGTGCCAGCAGCTTGGTGGGCCAGCGACTTTACAATGAGCAGTTCTTC
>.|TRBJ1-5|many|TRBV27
CASSSRWHDSNQPQHF
TGTGCCAGCAGCTCACGTTGGCACGATAGCAATCAGCCCCAGCATTTT
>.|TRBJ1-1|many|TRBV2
CASRGGEAFF
TGTGCCAGCAGGGGGGGTGAAGCTTTCTTT
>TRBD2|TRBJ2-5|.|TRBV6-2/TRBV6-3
CASSYGRSGSSRETQYF
TGTGCCAGCAGTTACGGTCGAAGCGGGAGTTCCCGGGAGACCCAGTACTTC
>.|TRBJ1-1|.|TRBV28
CATVGGGGTEAFF
TGTGCCACCGTAGGGGGGGGTGGTACTGAAGCTTTCTTT
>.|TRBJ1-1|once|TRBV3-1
CASSQGVRGTEAFF
TGTGCCAGCAGCCAGGGCGTTCGAGGCACTGAAGCTTTCTTT